The clone carrying this T cell receptor (beta chain) appeared many times. What it binds is unknown. This sample was included in a study of CD8 T cells in ankylosing spondylitis. Study outcomes and limitations: The study looked at matched synovial fluid samples from ankylosing spondylitis patients. Disease-linked clones were reported to be significantly enriched there. Disease-associated clonotypes exhibited CD8+ identity and were relatively infrequent in peripheral blood. Prior work had noted some motif variants in reactive arthritis blood and synovial fluid.

Deletions cut 5 bases from V and 0 bases from J, with 13 bases between. The germline gives CDR1 LNHNV, CDR2 YYDKDF (reference sequence). This CDR3 contains 15 residues. Quantitative barcoded 5'-RACE was used to prepare TCR beta libraries. TCRdb independently ran MiXCR on the 5' RACE reads; one entry per CDR3 protein. Counted here are 200,000 to 250,000 distinct CDR3 sequences, about 10% occurring once; the ten biggest clones make up about 2.8%. This TCR derives from a male donor with ankylosing spondylitis or in good health (not recorded which). Sequenced input: blood, either unsorted or a sorted T cell fraction (not recorded which). The chain couples TRBV15 to TRBJ1-2, with D unclear. The CDR3 sequence is CATSARGDANYGYTF. CDR3 sequence (DNA): TGTGCCACCAGCGCCCGAGGAGATGCTAACTATGGCTACACCTTC. Variable domain in full (rest from reference TRBV15 and TRBJ1-2): DAMVIQNPRYQVTQFGKPVTLSCSQTLNHNVMYWYQQKSSQAPKLLFHYYDKDFNNEADTPDNFQSRRPNTSFCFLDIRSPGLGDTAMYLCATSARGDANYGYTFGSGTRLTVV.